Below, one T cell receptor (beta chain) is given with its context. Its antigen is currently unknown. This record comes from a study of radiation and T cells in renal cell carcinoma. Study results and limitations: Baseline intratumoral clonotype presence is unknown without pretreatment biopsies.

Method: immunoSEQ multiplex PCR; TCRdb's copy keeps in-frame clones and lacks some. The repertoire holds about 140,000 clones, with approximately 87% as singletons. Trimming cost V 5 bases and J 3 bases; bases outside gene matches: 5. Germline CDR1 reads SGDLS; CDR2 reads YYNGEE. The CDR3 is 15 amino acids. Time point noted: baseline pretreatment blood. The treatment is: 15 Gy SBRT to primary tumor, nephrectomy 4 weeks later. The chain couples TRBV9 to TRBJ2-5, with TRBD2 matching over 12 bases. This clonotype originated in a woman aged 45-65 years with renal cell carcinoma. The sample here was blood, taken from a patient whose treatment included radiotherapy and nephrectomy. CDR3 region: CASRSLAGGKETQYF. CDR3 DNA sequence: TGTGCCAGCAGGAGTCTAGCGGGAGGGAAAGAGACCCAGTACTTC.